The 18 T cell receptor beta chains below were found in one sample sequenced in a study of identical twins. Via MiXCR, TCRdb re-called the 5' RACE reads, giving one row per CDR3 protein. The sample lists approximately 600,000 distinct CDR3 sequences, 9.6% occurring once. These same records also appear under a second study, on yellow fever vaccine responses in identical twins.

The sample comprised PBMCs. The receptors stem from a woman aged 18-29 years in good health.

This clonotype has only a few counts. The chain uses TRBV6-4 and TRBJ2-6; no firm D call. The CDR3 spans 16 residues. V lost 3 bases and J lost 4, with 13 bases in between. Germline V gene data show CDR1 as MRHNA and CDR2 as SNTAGT. The CDR3 here is CASSELWASGANVLTF. The CDR3 region has the DNA TGTGCCAGCAGTGAATTATGGGCGTCCGGGGCCAACGTCCTGACTTTC.

The rearrangement joins TRBV5-6 to TRBJ2-7, with 9 bases identical to TRBD1. This CDR3 is 16 amino acids long. Germline CDR1 and CDR2: SGHDT and YYEEEE. With 0 bases clipped from V and 4 bases from J, the junction kept 8 bases outside the gene matches. The CDR3 region is CASSLGQGGKVYEQYF. The CDR3, as DNA: TGTGCCAGCAGCTTGGGACAGGGGGGTAAAGTTTACGAGCAGTACTTC.

Many counts were recorded for this clonotype. V gene TRBV12-3 or TRBV12-4 combines with J gene TRBJ2-6; 7 nucleotides align to TRBD2. V gave up 7 bases and J gave up 2 bases; unmatched junction bases: 11. The CDR3 is 17 residues long. The CDR3 DNA reads TGTGCCAGCACCTCTTTACCTACTAGCGCTGGGGCCAACGTCCTGACTTTC. This gives the protein CASTSLPTSAGANVLTF.

The chain recombines TRBV29-1 with TRBJ2-2; a weak D match, TRBD1 (6 bases). Germline CDR1 reads SQVTM; CDR2 reads ANQGSEA. V lost 5 bases to trimming and J lost 5 bases, with 9 bases between them. This CDR3 has 12 amino acids. CDR3 loop: CSVTGPTGELFF. Written as DNA, the CDR3 is TGCAGCGTTACAGGGCCTACCGGGGAGCTGTTTTTT.

This clonotype was counted many times. V is TRBV9 and J is TRBJ2-1, with 10 bases matching TRBD2. CDR3 length: 15 residues. V dropped 0 bases and J dropped 4; count of bases not matched to a gene: 1. Germline V lookup: CDR1 SGDLS, CDR2 YYNGEE. Here the CDR3 reads CASSVELAGYNEQFF. The CDR3 coding sequence is TGTGCCAGCAGCGTAGAACTAGCGGGATACAATGAGCAGTTCTTC.

Ten or more counts support this clonotype. The rearrangement uses TRBV7-2 and TRBJ2-7, with D perhaps matching TRBD2 (5 bases). With 5 bases removed from V and 7 bases from J, the gap between germline ends came to 15 bases. Germline CDR1 and CDR2: SGHTA and FQGNSA. This CDR3 has 13 amino acids. CDR3 bases: TGTGCCAGCAGCAACGGACTGGCGGGTGAGCAGTACTTC. Translating gives CASSNGLAGEQYF. Supplemented by reference TRBV7-2 and TRBJ2-7, the full variable domain reads GAGVSQSPSNKVTEKGKDVELRCDPISGHTALYWYRQSLGQGLEFLIYFQGNSAPDKSGLPSDRFSAERTGGSVSTLTIQRTQQEDSAVYLCASSNGLAGEQYFGPGTRLTVT.

This clonotype has more than one count but fewer than ten. J is TRBJ2-5 and V is TRBV29-1, with D hard to call. This CDR3 has 13 amino acids. The V gene's germline CDR1 is SQVTM and CDR2 ANQGSEA. Trimming took off 2 bases at V and 7 bases at J, with 14 bases between the two ends. The CDR3 reads CSVELVNSGTQYF. The CDR3 DNA reads TGCAGCGTTGAATTGGTCAACTCTGGGACCCAGTACTTC.

This clonotype appeared a single time. This chain links TRBV7-3 with TRBJ2-7; D may be TRBD1 (5 bases). The germline V gene encodes CDR1 SGHTA and CDR2 FQGTGA. The CDR3 loop spans 15 amino acids. Trimming pared 1 base from V and 3 bases from J, leaving 13 bases between. The CDR3 DNA reads as TGTGCCAGCAGCTTAATGGGGCAGCCGGACTACGAGCAGTACTTC. Amino acid sequence: CASSLMGQPDYEQYF. The whole variable domain, filled in from reference TRBV7-3 and TRBJ2-7, reads GAGVSQTPSNKVTEKGKYVELRCDPISGHTALYWYRQSLGQGPEFLIYFQGTGAADDSGLPNDRFFAVRPEGSVSTLKIQRTERGDSAVYLCASSLMGQPDYEQYFGPGTRLTVT.

Ten or more counts support this clonotype. This chain connects TRBV7-9 to TRBJ2-7; D is undetermined. Germline V gene sequence: CDR1 SEHNR, CDR2 FQNEAQ (reference sequence). The CDR3 is 13 amino acids. V was cut by 1 base and J by 4 bases, with 8 bases left in between. The CDR3 nucleotides are TGTGCCAGCAGCTTAGGGGGATTTTACGAGCAGTACTTC. Its protein is CASSLGGFYEQYF.

This clonotype showed up just a few times. This sequence joins TRBV12-3 or TRBV12-4 and TRBJ2-3, with D uncertain. The CDR3 is made up of 16 amino acids. V lost 5 bases to trimming and J lost 5 bases, with 20 bases between them. The CDR3 region has the DNA TGTGCCAGCAGTCTAAAAATGGGTTCTACGGGAGATACGCAGTATTTT. Amino acid sequence: CASSLKMGSTGDTQYF.

In this sample, this clonotype turned up many times. The genes are TRBV7-9 and TRBJ2-3; D call uncertain. CDR1 and CDR2 (germline): SEHNR, FQNEAQ (reference sequence). The CDR3 runs 11 residues. Trimming took off 8 bases at V and 4 bases at J, with 7 bases between the two ends. The CDR3 DNA is TGTGCCAGCTCCGGCGCAGATACGCAGTATTTT. Its protein is CASSGADTQYF.

V gene TRBV3-1 combines with J gene TRBJ1-6, with D perhaps TRBD1 (5 bases). The CDR3 runs to 17 residues. Trimming took off 4 bases at V and 6 bases at J, with 19 bases between the two ends. Germline CDR1 LGHDT, CDR2 YNNKEL (reference sequence). The CDR3, as DNA: TGTGCCAGCAGCCCCAACGGGGGGAGGAGAGTTAATTCACCCCTCCACTTT. This encodes CASSPNGGRRVNSPLHF.

This clonotype was observed a handful of times. The chain recombines TRBV28 with TRBJ2-5; D gene unclear. Germline-derived CDR1 and CDR2 are MDHEN and SYDVKM. Trimming cost V 3 bases and J 5 bases, with 10 bases left between them. This CDR3 is built from 13 residues. DNA for the CDR3: TGTGCCAGCAGTTTCACAGCACGGGAGACCCAGTACTTC. Protein product: CASSFTARETQYF.

This clonotype has a count of ten or more. J is TRBJ1-1 and V is TRBV5-6; D is unresolved. The CDR3 totals 15 residues. Germline values: CDR1 SGHDT, CDR2 YYEEEE. Trimming left V 0 bases short and J 4 bases short, with 13 bases between. CDR3 nucleotides: TGTGCCAGCAGCTTGGCCCGGATTTTCGGCACTGAAGCTTTCTTT. Translation: CASSLARIFGTEAFF.

This clonotype was found many times. The chain employs TRBV4-2 and TRBJ2-7; 8 bases map to TRBD2. J lost 3 bases, V lost 2 bases, and 6 bases had no gene match. Germline V CDR1 and CDR2: LGHNA, YNFKEQ. The CDR3 is made up of 15 amino acids. CDR3 protein: CASSQLTSGGYEQYF. Written as DNA, the CDR3 is TGTGCCAGCAGCCAACTTACTAGCGGAGGCTACGAGCAGTACTTC.

This clonotype was recorded at least ten times. The V gene is TRBV12-3 or TRBV12-4, the J gene TRBJ1-1, with 7 bases aligning to TRBD1. CDR3 size: 14 residues. V was clipped by 6 bases and J by 0 bases; unmatched bases: 4. CDR3 sequence (DNA): TGTGCCAGCAGACGACAGGGAATGAACACTGAAGCTTTCTTT. As protein: CASRRQGMNTEAFF.

CDR3 nucleotides: TGTGCCATCAGTGTCGGAGGTCCTAATCAGCCCCAGCATTTT. Translating gives CAISVGGPNQPQHF. The V call is TRBV10-3, the J call TRBJ1-5; D is ambiguous. This CDR3 has 14 amino acids. Trimming took off 4 bases at V and 4 bases at J, with 11 bases between the two ends. Germline V gene data show CDR1 as ENHRY and CDR2 as SYGVKD.

This clonotype was observed a few times. The chain employs TRBV6-5 and TRBJ2-3, with 7 bases fitting TRBD1. The CDR3 spans 15 residues. The germline V gene has CDR1 MNHEY and CDR2 SVGAGI. V lost 2 bases and J lost 4; bases outside the gene matches: 6. The CDR3 nucleotides are TGTGCCAGCAGTTACGCTTGGGACAGTTCAGATACGCAGTATTTT. Translating it yields CASSYAWDSSDTQYF.